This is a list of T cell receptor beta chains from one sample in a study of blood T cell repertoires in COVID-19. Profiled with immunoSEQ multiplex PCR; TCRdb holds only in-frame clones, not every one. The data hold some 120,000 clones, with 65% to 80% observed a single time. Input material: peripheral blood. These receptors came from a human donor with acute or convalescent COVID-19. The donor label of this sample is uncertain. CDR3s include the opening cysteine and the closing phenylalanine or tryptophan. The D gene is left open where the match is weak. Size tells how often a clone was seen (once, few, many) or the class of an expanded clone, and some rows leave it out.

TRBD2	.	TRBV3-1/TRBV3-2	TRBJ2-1	TGTGCCAGCAGCAAGAGCGGGGGGCTGGATGAGCAGTTCTTC	CASSKSGGLDEQFF
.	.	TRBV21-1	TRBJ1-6	TGTGCCAGCAACAGGGGCCCTGAATCCCTCCACTTT	CASNRGPESLHF
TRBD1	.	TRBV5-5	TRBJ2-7	TGTGCCAGCAGCTTGCGACGGGACAGGGCAAAACTCCAAACCTACGAGCAGTACTTC	CASSLRRDRAKLQTYEQYF
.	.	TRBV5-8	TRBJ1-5	TGTGCCAGCAGCTATGGACACCTCAATCAGCCCCAGCATTTT	CASSYGHLNQPQHF
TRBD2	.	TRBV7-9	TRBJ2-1	TGTGCCAGCAGCTTACCCGTCGGTGGTAGCGGGGAGTCCTACAATGAGCAGTTCTTC	CASSLPVGGSGESYNEQFF
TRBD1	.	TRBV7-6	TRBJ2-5	TGTGCCAGCAGCTTAGCGGATGGTAGCGGGACAGGGGATTCCCAGTACTTC	CASSLADGSGTGDSQYF
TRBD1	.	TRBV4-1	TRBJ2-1	TGCGCCAGCAGCCTGAGCGGGACAGGGGGCTGGAATGAGCAGTTCTTC	CASSLSGTGGWNEQFF
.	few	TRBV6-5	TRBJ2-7	TGTGCCAGCAGTTACTCGCAGGCAAGGGGTTACGAGCAGTACTTC	CASSYSQARGYEQYF
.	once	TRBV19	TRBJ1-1	TGTGCCAGTAGCCTCGGAGAGGAAAAGGCAGCTTTCTTT	CASSLGEEKAAFF
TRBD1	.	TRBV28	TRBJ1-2	TGTGCCAGCAGCGAACAGGGGGCTATCGGCTACACCTTC	CASSEQGAIGYTF
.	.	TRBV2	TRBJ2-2	TGTGCCAGCAGTGGCAGGGTAATCTCGAACACCGGGGAGCTGTTTTTT	CASSGRVISNTGELFF
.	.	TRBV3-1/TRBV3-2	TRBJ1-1	TGTGCCAGCAGCCGGAGGGCTGGGGACACTGAAGCTTTCTTT	CASSRRAGDTEAFF
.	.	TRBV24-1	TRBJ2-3	TGTGCCACCAGAGATACAGGGTACACAGATACGCAGTATTTT	CATRDTGYTDTQYF
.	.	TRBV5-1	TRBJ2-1	TGCGCCAGCAGCTGGGCGGACAGCTACAATGAGCAGTTCTTC	CASSWADSYNEQFF
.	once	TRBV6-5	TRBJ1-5	TGTGCCAGCAAGGGGCCCAATCAGCCCCAGCATTTT	CASKGPNQPQHF
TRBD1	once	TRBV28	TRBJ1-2	TGTGCCAGCAGTCTCGCCGGGACAGGGGGCAACTATGGCTACACCTTC	CASSLAGTGGNYGYTF
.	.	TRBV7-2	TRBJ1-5	TGTGCCAGCAGCTTACGGAGGGGTGATCAGCCCCAGCATTTT	CASSLRRGDQPQHF
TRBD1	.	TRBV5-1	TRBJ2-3	TGCGCCAGCAGACCTGACAGGGCCACAGATACGCAGTATTTT	CASRPDRATDTQYF
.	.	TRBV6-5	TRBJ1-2	TGTGCCAGCAAGACCGCGGAGCCAGCTAACTATGGCTACACCTTC	CASKTAEPANYGYTF
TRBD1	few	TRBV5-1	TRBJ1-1	TGCGCCAGCAGCTTGGCCCTGACAGGGCAAGCTTTCTTT	CASSLALTGQAFF
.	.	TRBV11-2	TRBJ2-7	TGTGCCAGCAGCTTAGATTCCGGTCACCCCTACGAGCAGTACTTC	CASSLDSGHPYEQYF
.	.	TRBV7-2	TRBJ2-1	TGTGCCAGCAGCTTTTCTAGATCTCATGAGCAGTTCTTC	CASSFSRSHEQFF
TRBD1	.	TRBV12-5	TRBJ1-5	TGTGCTAGTGGTTTGGATACAGGGGACAATCAGCCCCAGCATTTT	CASGLDTGDNQPQHF
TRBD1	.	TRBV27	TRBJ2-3	TGTGCCAGCAGTGAAACGAGGACAGGGTTACCAGATACGCAGTATTTT	CASSETRTGLPDTQYF
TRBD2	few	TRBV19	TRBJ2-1	TGTGCCAGTAGTATAGGACTAGCATCTCATGAGCAGTTCTTC	CASSIGLASHEQFF
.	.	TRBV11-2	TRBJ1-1	TGTGCCAGCAGCCGAACAGGGAACACTGAAGCTTTCTTT	CASSRTGNTEAFF
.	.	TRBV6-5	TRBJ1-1	TGTGCCAGCAGGGAGAACGTGGGTTATCAAGCTTTCTTT	CASRENVGYQAFF
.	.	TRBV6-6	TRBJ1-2	TGTGCCAGCAGTTACCAGGGCGGCGACTATGGCTACACCTTC	CASSYQGGDYGYTF
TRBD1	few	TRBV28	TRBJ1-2	TGTGCCAGCAGTCTAACGGGACAGGGGTATGGCTACACCTTC	CASSLTGQGYGYTF
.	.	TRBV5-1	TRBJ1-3	TGCGCCAGCAGCTTGGGAGACGTCCGAGGAACCATATATTTT	CASSLGDVRGTIYF